The 16 T cell receptor beta chains below were found in one sample sequenced in a study of cytomegalovirus exposure and HLA in healthy donors. 13 Jbeta primers and 60 Vbeta primers were used for the PCR. TCRdb keeps only in-frame clones here, not all; method: immunoSEQ multiplex PCR. The repertoire holds approximately 220,000 clones, less than 85% seen once, with under 0.25% in the top ten. Sequencing input: PBMCs. Every receptor here comes from a girl aged 2 to 9 in good health and CMV-seronegative.

The chain is built from TRBV27 and TRBJ2-3, with no clear D. From germline, CDR1 is MNHEY and CDR2 SMNVEV (reference sequence). The V and J ends lost 5 bases and 0 bases respectively, with 15 bases between them. This CDR3 is built from 16 residues. The CDR3: CASSQTQSPSTDTQYF. The CDR3 DNA sequence: TGTGCCAGCAGTCAGACTCAGAGCCCTAGCACAGATACGCAGTATTTT.

The chain carries TRBV7-9 and TRBJ1-2; a weak D match, TRBD1 (5 bases). The CDR3 runs 13 residues. Trimming stripped 1 base from V and 7 bases from J, with 10 bases between. Germline V CDR1 and CDR2: SEHNR, FQNEAQ (reference sequence). CDR3 residues: CASSLGRQRGYTF. The CDR3 DNA follows: TGTGCCAGCAGCTTAGGCAGACAGCGTGGCTACACCTTC.

This chain links TRBV9 with TRBJ1-2; 12 bases are a match to TRBD1. Germline values: CDR1 SGDLS, CDR2 YYNGEE. The CDR3 is 16 residues long. After removal of 3 bases from V and 14 bases from J, the junction contained 17 bases not matched to a gene. CDR3: CASSAGPPGTGGRGTF. As DNA, the CDR3 is TGTGCCAGCAGCGCAGGACCCCCCGGGACAGGGGGCAGGGGGACCTTC. Full variable domain (remainder filled in from reference TRBV9 and TRBJ1-2): DSGVTQTPKHLITATGQRVTLRCSPRSGDLSVYWYQQSLDQGLQFLIQYYNGEERAKGNILERFSAQQFPDLHSELNLSSLELGDSALYFCASSAGPPGTGGRGTFGSGTRLTVV.

This clone was observed once. A junction boundary mismatches the germline segment, possibly from a read error. At the DNA level, this CDR3 is encoded by other sequences in the same sample as well. The chain joins TRBV5-6 to TRBJ1-1; D gene ambiguous. CDR3 length: 13 amino acids. Germline V gene lookup returns CDR1 SGHDT and CDR2 YYEEEE. The CDR3 DNA reads TGCGCCAGCAGCTTGTCGCGGAACACTGAAGCTTTCTTT. Its translation is CASSLSRNTEAFF.

This clone has just a few counts. This chain links TRBV10-2 with TRBJ2-6; 10 bases fit TRBD1. With V trimmed by 4 bases and J by 3 bases, 15 bases remained unmatched. Germline lookup yields CDR1 WSHSY and CDR2 SAAADI. The CDR3 has 20 amino acids. The CDR3 region is CASSGTILGTGVVGANVLTF. As DNA, the CDR3 is TGCGCCAGCAGTGGAACTATCTTAGGGACAGGGGTGGTTGGGGCCAACGTCCTGACTTTC.

J is TRBJ2-7 and V is TRBV5-4; perhaps TRBD2 as D (6 bases). The CDR3 sequence is 15 residues long. Germline values: CDR1 SGHNT, CDR2 YYREEE (reference sequence). Trimming shortened V by 0 bases and J by 0 bases, and 10 bases separated the two germline ends. The CDR3 region has the DNA TGTGCCAGCAGCTTGGGGGGAGGCGGCTCCTACGAGCAGTACTTC. Its translation is CASSLGGGGSYEQYF.

The V call is TRBV19, the J call TRBJ1-5; 9 bases are shared with TRBD1. Germline V CDR1 and CDR2: LNHDA, SQIVND (reference sequence). V gave up 5 bases and J gave up 6 bases; unmatched junction bases: 5. The CDR3 has 14 residues. CDR3 DNA sequence: TGTGCCAGTAGTCCGGGACAGGGTGTTCAGCCCCAGCATTTT. Translating it yields CASSPGQGVQPQHF.

This chain joins TRBV7-3 and TRBJ1-2; D not resolved. V dropped 2 bases and J dropped 1 base, with 5 bases sitting between them. Germline CDR1 and CDR2: SGHTA and FQGTGA. CDR3 length: 13 residues. DNA of the CDR3: TGTGCCAGCAGCTTAGGGCTTAACTATGGCTACACCTTC. It translates to CASSLGLNYGYTF. Full variable domain (outside the CDR3, taken from reference TRBV7-3 and TRBJ1-2): GAGVSQTPSNKVTEKGKYVELRCDPISGHTALYWYRQSLGQGPEFLIYFQGTGAADDSGLPNDRFFAVRPEGSVSTLKIQRTERGDSAVYLCASSLGLNYGYTFGSGTRLTVV.

CDR3 residues: CASSSQGDYEQYF. The CDR3 nucleotides are TGTGCCAGCAGCTCGCAAGGGGATTACGAGCAGTACTTC. The rearrangement uses TRBV7-9 and TRBJ2-7, with a tentative D call TRBD1 (5 bases). Trimming removed 4 bases from V and 4 bases from J, with 11 bases in between. Looked up from germline, CDR1 is SEHNR and CDR2 is FQNEAQ (reference sequence). The length of the CDR3 is 13 residues.

The chain recombines TRBV19 with TRBJ1-6; 7 bases are shared with TRBD1. The CDR3 extends over 14 amino acids. V trimming: 5 bases; J trimming: 10 bases; junction bases outside the gene matches: 8. Germline CDR1 is LNHDA and CDR2 is SQIVND (reference sequence). As DNA, the CDR3 is TGTGCCAGTAGTGGCCAGGGGGGCCGGTCACCCCTCCACTTT. Translating gives CASSGQGGRSPLHF.

CDR3 in DNA: TGCGCCAGCAGCCTACAGGGTAACTATGGCTACACCTTC. Protein: CASSLQGNYGYTF. This chain joins TRBV10-2 and TRBJ1-2; weak D call: TRBD1 (6 bases). CDR3 size: 13 residues. Germline CDR1 reads WSHSY; CDR2 reads SAAADI. The V gene lost 6 bases and the J gene lost 1 base, with 9 bases spanning the gap.

The chain joins TRBV25-1 to TRBJ1-4; D is unresolved. This CDR3 has 13 amino acids. V was cut by 2 bases and J by 7 bases, with 8 bases left in between. In germline, CDR1 is MGHDK, CDR2 SYGVNS. The CDR3 DNA reads as TGTGCCAGCAGTGAACACAGCTCTGAAAAACTGTTTTTT. This codes for CASSEHSSEKLFF.

V usage is TRBV18 and J usage is TRBJ2-7, with 7 bases fitting TRBD1. The germline V gene encodes CDR1 KGHSH and CDR2 LQKENI. V lost 0 bases to trimming and J lost 3 bases; unmatched junction nucleotides: 5. The CDR3 length is 15 residues. CDR3 DNA: TGTGCCAGCTCACCACCGGGACAGCACATCTACGAGCAGTACTTC. Protein sequence: CASSPPGQHIYEQYF.

The V gene is TRBV9, the J gene TRBJ1-3; 7 bases line up with TRBD1. Trimming took 0 bases from V and 7 from J; bases not matched to a gene: 7. Germline CDR1 SGDLS, CDR2 YYNGEE. The CDR3 loop spans 15 amino acids. CDR3 sequence: CASSVEGGGYNTIYF. The CDR3 bases are TGTGCCAGCAGCGTAGAAGGAGGGGGCTACAACACCATATATTTT.

The V gene is TRBV18, the J gene TRBJ2-7, with 7 bases fitting TRBD1. This CDR3 contains 13 residues. The V and J ends lost 8 bases and 3 bases, in that order; junction bases with no gene match: 7. Germline V gives CDR1 KGHSH, CDR2 LQKENI. This chain's CDR3 is CASRPGQSYEQYF. In nucleotides, the CDR3 is TGTGCCAGCCGACCGGGACAGAGCTACGAGCAGTACTTC.

The gene calls are TRBV10-3 and TRBJ2-7; D is unresolved. V shed 3 bases and J shed 1 base, with 7 bases lying between them. Germline CDR1 is ENHRY and CDR2 is SYGVKD. The CDR3 has 13 amino acids. In DNA, the CDR3 is TGTGCCATCAGTGATGGGCTATCCTACGAGCAGTACTTC. Translation gives CAISDGLSYEQYF.